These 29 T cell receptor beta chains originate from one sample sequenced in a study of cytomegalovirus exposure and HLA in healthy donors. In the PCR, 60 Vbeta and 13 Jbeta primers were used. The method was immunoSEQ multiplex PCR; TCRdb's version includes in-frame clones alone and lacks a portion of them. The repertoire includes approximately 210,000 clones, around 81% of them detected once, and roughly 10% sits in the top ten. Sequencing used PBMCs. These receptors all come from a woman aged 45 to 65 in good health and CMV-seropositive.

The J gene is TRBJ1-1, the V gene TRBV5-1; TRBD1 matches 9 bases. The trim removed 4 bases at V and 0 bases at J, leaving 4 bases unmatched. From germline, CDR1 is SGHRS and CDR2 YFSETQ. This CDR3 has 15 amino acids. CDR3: CASSAGTGMNTEAFF. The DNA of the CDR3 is TGCGCCAGCAGCGCCGGGACAGGGATGAACACTGAAGCTTTCTTT.

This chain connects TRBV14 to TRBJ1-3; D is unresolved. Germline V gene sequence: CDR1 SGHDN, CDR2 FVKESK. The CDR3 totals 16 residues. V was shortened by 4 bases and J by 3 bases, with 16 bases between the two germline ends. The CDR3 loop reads CASSPGGGRGGNTIYF. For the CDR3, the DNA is TGTGCCAGCAGCCCCGGAGGTGGACGGGGTGGAAACACCATATATTTT.

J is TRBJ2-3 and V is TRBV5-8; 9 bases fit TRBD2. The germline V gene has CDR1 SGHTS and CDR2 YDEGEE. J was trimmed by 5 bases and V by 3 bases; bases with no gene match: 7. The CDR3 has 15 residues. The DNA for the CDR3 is TGTGCCAGCAGCTCCGGGACTAGCAGGGGAGATACGCAGTATTTT. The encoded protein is CASSSGTSRGDTQYF.

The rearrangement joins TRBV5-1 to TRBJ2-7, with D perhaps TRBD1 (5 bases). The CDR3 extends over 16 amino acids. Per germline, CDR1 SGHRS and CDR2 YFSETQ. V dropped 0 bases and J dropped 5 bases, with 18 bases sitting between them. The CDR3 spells CASSLVWGQVRNEQYF. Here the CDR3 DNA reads TGCGCCAGCAGCTTGGTTTGGGGCCAGGTTAGGAACGAGCAGTACTTC.

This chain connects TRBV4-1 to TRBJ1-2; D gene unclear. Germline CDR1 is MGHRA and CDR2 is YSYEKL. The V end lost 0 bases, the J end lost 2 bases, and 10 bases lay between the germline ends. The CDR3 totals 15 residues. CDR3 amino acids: CASSQERGFNYGYTF. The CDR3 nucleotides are TGCGCCAGCAGCCAAGAGCGGGGTTTCAACTATGGCTACACCTTC.

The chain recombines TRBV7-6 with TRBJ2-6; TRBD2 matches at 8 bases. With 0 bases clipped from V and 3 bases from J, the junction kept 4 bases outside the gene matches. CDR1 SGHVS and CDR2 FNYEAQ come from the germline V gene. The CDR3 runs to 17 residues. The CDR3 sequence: CASSLAGGASGANVLTF. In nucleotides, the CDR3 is TGTGCCAGCAGCTTAGCCGGGGGGGCTAGTGGGGCCAACGTCCTGACTTTC.

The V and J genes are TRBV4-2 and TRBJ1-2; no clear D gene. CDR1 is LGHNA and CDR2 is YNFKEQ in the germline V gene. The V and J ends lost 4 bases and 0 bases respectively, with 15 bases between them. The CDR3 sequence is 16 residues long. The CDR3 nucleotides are TGTGCCAGCAGCCCTACGCGGATCATTACTAACTATGGCTACACCTTC. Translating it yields CASSPTRIITNYGYTF.

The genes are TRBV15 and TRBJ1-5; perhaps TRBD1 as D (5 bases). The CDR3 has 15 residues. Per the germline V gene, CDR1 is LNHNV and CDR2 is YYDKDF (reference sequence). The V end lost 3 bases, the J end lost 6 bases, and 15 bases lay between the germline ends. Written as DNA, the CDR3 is TGTGCCACCAGCAGGGGGGGGAGTAAGGTTCAGCCCCAGCATTTT. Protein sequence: CATSRGGSKVQPQHF.

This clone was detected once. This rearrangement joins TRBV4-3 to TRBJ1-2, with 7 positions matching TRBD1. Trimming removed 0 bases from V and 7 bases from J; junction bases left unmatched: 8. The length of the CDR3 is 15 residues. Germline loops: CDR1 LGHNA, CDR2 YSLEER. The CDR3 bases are TGCGCCAGCAGCCAAGAGACAGGGAAGCTTCTTGGCTACACCTTC. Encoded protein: CASSQETGKLLGYTF.

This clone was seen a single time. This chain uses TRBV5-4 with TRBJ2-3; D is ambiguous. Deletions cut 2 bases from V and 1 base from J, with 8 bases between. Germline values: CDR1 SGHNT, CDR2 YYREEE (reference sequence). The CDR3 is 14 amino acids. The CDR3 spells CASSFDLGTDTQYF. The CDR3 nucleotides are TGTGCCAGCAGCTTCGACTTGGGCACAGATACGCAGTATTTT. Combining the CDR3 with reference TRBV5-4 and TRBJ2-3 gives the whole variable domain ETGVTQSPTHLIKTRGQQVTLRCSSQSGHNTVSWYQQALGQGPQFIFQYYREEENGRGNFPPRFSGLQFPNYSSELNVNALELDDSALYLCASSFDLGTDTQYFGPGTRLTVL.

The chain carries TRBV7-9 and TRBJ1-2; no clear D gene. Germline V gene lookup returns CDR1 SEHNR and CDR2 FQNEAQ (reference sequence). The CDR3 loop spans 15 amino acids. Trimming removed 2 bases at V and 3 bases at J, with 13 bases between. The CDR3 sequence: CASSLPFRSDYGYTF. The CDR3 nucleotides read TGTGCCAGCAGCTTACCCTTCAGGTCGGACTATGGCTACACCTTC.

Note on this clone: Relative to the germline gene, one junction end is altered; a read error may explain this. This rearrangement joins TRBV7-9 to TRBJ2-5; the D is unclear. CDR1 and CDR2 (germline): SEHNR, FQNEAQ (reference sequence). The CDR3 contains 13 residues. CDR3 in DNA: TGTTCCAGCAGCTTAGTACAGCAAGAGACCCAGTACTTC. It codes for CSSSLVQQETQYF.

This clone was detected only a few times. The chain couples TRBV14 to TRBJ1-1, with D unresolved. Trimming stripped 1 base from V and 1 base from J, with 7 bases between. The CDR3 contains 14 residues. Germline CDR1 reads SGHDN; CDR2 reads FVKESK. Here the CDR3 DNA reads TGTGCCAGCAGCCAAGTTCGAGGGAACACTGAAGCTTTCTTT. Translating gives CASSQVRGNTEAFF.

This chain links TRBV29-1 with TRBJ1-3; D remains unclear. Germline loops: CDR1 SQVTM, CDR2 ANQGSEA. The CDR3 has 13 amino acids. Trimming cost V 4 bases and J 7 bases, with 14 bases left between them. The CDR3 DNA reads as TGCAGCGTTGGTGGCAGGCGAGGGAACACCATATATTTT. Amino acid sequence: CSVGGRRGNTIYF.

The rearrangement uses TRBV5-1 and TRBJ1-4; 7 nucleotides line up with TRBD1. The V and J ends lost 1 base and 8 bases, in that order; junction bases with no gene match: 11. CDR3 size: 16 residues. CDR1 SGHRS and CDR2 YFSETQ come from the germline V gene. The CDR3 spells CASSLQAGGIEEKLFF. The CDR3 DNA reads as TGCGCCAGCAGCTTGCAAGCAGGGGGAATTGAGGAAAAACTGTTTTTT.

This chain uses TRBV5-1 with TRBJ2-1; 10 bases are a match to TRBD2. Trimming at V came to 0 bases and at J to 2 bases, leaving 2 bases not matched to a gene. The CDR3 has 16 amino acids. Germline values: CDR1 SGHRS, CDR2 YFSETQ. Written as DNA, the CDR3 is TGCGCCAGCAGCTTGGCCAGCGGGGGGGCCTACAATGAGCAGTTCTTC. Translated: CASSLASGGAYNEQFF.

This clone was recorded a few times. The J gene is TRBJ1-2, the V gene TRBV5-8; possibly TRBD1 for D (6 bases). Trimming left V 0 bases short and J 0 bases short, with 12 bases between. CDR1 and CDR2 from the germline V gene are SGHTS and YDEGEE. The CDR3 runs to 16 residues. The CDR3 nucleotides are TGTGCCAGCAGCTTGGAGACAGGCCTTACTAACTATGGCTACACCTTC. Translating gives CASSLETGLTNYGYTF.

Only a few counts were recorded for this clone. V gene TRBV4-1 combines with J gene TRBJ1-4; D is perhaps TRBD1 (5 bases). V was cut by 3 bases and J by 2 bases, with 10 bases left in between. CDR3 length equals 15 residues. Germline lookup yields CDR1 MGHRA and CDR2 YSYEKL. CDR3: CASSQDRQTNEKLFF. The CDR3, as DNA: TGCGCCAGCAGCCAGGACCGACAGACTAATGAAAAACTGTTTTTT.

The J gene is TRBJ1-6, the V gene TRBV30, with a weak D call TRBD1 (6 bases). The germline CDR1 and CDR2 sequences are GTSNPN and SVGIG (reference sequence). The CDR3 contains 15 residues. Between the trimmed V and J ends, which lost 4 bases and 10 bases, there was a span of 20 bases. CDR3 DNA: TGTGCCTGGACGGACGGGGGGCCGACCCTCTCACCCCTCCACTTT. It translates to CAWTDGGPTLSPLHF. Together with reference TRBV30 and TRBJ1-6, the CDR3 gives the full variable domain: SQTIHQWPATLVQPVGSPLSLECTVEGTSNPNLYWYRQAAGRGLQLLFYSVGIGQISSEVPQNLSASRPQDRQFILSSKKLLLSDSGFYLCAWTDGGPTLSPLHFGNGTRLTVT.

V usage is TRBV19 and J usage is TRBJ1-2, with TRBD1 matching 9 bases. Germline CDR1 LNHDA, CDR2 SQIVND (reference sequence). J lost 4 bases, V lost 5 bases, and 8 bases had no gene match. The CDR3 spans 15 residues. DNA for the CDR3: TGTGCCAGTAGTTCGAGGGGACAGGGCGGCTATGGCTACACCTTC. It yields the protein CASSSRGQGGYGYTF.

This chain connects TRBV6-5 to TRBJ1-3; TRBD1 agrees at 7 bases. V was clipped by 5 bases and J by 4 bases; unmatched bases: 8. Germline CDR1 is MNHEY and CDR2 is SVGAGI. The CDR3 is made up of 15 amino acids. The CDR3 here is CASSVQGGRGNTIYF. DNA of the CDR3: TGTGCCAGCAGTGTCCAGGGGGGTAGAGGAAACACCATATATTTT.

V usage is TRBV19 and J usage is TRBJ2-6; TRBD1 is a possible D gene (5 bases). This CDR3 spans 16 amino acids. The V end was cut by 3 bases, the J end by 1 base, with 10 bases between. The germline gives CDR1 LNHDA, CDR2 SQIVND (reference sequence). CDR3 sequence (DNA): TGTGCCAGTAGTATCCTCCAGGGATCTGGGGCCAACGTCCTGACTTTC. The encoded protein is CASSILQGSGANVLTF.

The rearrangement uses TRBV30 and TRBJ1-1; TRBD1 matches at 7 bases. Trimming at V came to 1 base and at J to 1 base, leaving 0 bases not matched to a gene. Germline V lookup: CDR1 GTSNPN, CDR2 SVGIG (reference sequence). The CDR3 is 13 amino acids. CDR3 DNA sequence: TGTGCCTGGAGTGGACAGGGGAACACTGAAGCTTTCTTT. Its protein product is CAWSGQGNTEAFF.

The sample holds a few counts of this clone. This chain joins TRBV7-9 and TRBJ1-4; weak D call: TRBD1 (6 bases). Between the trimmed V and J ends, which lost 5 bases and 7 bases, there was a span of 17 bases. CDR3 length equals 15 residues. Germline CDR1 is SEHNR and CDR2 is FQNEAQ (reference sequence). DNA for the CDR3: TGTGCCAGCAGCCGGCTGGCAGGGGCTGTTGAAAAACTGTTTTTT. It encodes CASSRLAGAVEKLFF.

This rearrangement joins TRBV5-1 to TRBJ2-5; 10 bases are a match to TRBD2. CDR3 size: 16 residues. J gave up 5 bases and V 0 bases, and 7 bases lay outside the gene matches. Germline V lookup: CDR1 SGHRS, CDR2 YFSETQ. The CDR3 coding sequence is TGCGCCAGCAGCTTGGGGACTAGCGGCTCGTGGGAGACCCAGTACTTC. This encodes CASSLGTSGSWETQYF.

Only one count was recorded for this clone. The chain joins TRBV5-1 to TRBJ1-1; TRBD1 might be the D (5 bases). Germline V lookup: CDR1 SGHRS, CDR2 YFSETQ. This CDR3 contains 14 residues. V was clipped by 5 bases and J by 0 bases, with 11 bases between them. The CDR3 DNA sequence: TGCGCCAGCAGGGGGGGGGTAATGAACACTGAAGCTTTCTTT. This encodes CASRGGVMNTEAFF.

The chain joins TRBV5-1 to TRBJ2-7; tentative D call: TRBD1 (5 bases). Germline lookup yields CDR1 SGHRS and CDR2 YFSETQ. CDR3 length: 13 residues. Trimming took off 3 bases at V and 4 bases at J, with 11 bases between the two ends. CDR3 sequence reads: CASSWQGQYEQYF. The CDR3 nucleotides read TGCGCCAGCAGCTGGCAGGGTCAGTACGAGCAGTACTTC.

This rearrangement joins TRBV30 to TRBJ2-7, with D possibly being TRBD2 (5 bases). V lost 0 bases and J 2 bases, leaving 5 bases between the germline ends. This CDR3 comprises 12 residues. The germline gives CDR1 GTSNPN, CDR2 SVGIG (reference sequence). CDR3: CAWSVGTYEQYF. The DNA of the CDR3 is TGTGCCTGGAGTGTCGGGACCTACGAGCAGTACTTC.

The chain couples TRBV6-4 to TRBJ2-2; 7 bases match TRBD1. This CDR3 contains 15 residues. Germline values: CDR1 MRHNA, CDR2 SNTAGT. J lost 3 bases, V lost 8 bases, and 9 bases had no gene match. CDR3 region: CASLGQEPDTGELFF. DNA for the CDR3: TGTGCCAGCCTCGGACAGGAACCAGACACCGGGGAGCTGTTTTTT.